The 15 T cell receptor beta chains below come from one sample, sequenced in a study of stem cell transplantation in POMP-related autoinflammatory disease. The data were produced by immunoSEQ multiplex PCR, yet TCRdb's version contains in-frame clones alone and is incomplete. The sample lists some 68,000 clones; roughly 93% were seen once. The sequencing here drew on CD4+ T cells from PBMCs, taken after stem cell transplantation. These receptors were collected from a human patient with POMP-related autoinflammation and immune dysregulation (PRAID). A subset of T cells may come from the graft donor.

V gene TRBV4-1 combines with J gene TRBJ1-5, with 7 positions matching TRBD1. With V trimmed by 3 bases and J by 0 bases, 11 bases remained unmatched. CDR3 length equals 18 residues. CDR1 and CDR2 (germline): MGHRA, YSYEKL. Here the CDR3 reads CASSHTWDSKNSNQPQHF. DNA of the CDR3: TGCGCCAGCAGCCATACTTGGGACAGCAAGAATAGCAATCAGCCCCAGCATTTT.

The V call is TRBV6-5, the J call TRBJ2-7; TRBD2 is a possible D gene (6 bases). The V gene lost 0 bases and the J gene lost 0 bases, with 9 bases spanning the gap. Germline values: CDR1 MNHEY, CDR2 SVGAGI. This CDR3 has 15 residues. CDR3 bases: TGTGCCAGCAGTTACTCGTCCGGGAGCTCCTACGAGCAGTACTTC. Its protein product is CASSYSSGSSYEQYF.

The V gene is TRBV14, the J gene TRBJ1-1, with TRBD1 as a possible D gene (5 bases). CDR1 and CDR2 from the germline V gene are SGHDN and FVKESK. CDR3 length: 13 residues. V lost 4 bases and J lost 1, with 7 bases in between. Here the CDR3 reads CASSLTENTEAFF. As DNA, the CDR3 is TGTGCCAGCAGCCTGACAGAGAACACTGAAGCTTTCTTT. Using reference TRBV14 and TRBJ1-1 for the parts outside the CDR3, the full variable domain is EAGVTQFPSHSVIEKGQTVTLRCDPISGHDNLYWYRRVMGKEIKFLLHFVKESKQDESGMPNNRFLAERTGGTYSTLKVQPAELEDSGVYFCASSLTENTEAFFGQGTRLTVV.

Written as DNA, the CDR3 is TGTGCCAGTAGTAGGCTAGCGGGAGGTACCTACGAGCAGTACTTC. It codes for CASSRLAGGTYEQYF. The rearrangement links TRBV19 to TRBJ2-7; 11 bases match TRBD2. V was clipped by 4 bases and J by 2 bases; unmatched bases: 4. Per the germline V gene, CDR1 is LNHDA and CDR2 is SQIVND (reference sequence). The CDR3 consists of 15 residues. Full variable domain (remainder filled in from reference TRBV19 and TRBJ2-7): DGGITQSPKYLFRKEGQNVTLSCEQNLNHDAMYWYRQDPGQGLRLIYYSQIVNDFQKGDIAEGYSVSREKKESFPLTVTSAQKNPTAFYLCASSRLAGGTYEQYFGPGTRLTVT.

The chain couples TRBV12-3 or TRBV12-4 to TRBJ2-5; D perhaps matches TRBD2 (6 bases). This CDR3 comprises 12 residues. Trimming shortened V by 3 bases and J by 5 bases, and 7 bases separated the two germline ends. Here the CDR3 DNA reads TGTGCCAGCAGTTTTGGGGGGGAGACCCAGTACTTC. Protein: CASSFGGETQYF.

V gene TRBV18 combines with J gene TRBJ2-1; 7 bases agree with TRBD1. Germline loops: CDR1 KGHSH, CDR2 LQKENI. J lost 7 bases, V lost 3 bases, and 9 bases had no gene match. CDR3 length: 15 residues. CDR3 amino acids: CASSPNSGTDNEQFF. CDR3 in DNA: TGTGCCAGCTCACCTAATTCCGGGACAGATAATGAGCAGTTCTTC.

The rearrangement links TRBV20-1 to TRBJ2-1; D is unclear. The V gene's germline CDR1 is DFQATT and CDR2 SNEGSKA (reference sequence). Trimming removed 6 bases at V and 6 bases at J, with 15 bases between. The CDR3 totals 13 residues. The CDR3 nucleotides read TGCAGTGCCAGTCGGCCCTTGGGCAATGAGCAGTTCTTC. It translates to CSASRPLGNEQFF.

The CDR3 bases are TGTGCCAGTAGTACCCGGGGCAGGGGACTTAGCAATCAGCCCCAGCATTTT. Translation gives CASSTRGRGLSNQPQHF. V is TRBV19 and J is TRBJ1-5, with D maybe TRBD1 (6 bases). This CDR3 is built from 17 residues. Germline loops: CDR1 LNHDA, CDR2 SQIVND (reference sequence). V was shortened by 4 bases and J by 0 bases, with 16 bases between the two germline ends.

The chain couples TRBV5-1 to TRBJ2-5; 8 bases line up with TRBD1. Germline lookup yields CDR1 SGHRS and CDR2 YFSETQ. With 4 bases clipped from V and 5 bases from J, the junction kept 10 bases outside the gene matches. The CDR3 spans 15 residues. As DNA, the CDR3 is TGCGCCAGCAGCCCGGAAACAGGGGGTAGGGAGACCCAGTACTTC. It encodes CASSPETGGRETQYF. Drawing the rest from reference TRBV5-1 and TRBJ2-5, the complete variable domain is KAGVTQTPRYLIKTRGQQVTLSCSPISGHRSVSWYQQTPGQGLQFLFEYFSETQRNKGNFPGRFSGRQFSNSRSEMNVSTLELGDSALYLCASSPETGGRETQYFGPGTRLLVL.

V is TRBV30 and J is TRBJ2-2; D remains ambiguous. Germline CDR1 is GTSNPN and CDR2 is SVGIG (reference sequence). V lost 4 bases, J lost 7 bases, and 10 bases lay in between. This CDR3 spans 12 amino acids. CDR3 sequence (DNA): TGTGCCTGGATGGGTTTAGGCGGGGAGCTGTTTTTT. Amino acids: CAWMGLGGELFF.

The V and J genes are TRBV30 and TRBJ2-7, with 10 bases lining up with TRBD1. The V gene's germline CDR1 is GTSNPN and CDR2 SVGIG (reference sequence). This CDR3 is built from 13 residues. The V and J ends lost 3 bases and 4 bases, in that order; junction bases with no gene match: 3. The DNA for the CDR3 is TGTGCCTGGAGAGGGACAGGGGCTTACGAGCAGTACTTC. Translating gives CAWRGTGAYEQYF. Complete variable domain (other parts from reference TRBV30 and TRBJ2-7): SQTIHQWPATLVQPVGSPLSLECTVEGTSNPNLYWYRQAAGRGLQLLFYSVGIGQISSEVPQNLSASRPQDRQFILSSKKLLLSDSGFYLCAWRGTGAYEQYFGPGTRLTVT.

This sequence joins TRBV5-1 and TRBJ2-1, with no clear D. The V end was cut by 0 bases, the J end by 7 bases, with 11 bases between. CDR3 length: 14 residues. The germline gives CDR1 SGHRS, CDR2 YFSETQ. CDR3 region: CASSLALDGNEQFF. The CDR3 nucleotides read TGCGCCAGCAGCTTGGCCCTTGACGGGAATGAGCAGTTCTTC.

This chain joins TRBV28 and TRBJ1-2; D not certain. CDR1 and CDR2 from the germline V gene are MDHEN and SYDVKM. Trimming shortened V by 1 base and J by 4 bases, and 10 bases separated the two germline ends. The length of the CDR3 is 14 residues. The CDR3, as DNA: TGTGCCAGCAGTTTATATGGGGAACGCTATGGCTACACCTTC. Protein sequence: CASSLYGERYGYTF.

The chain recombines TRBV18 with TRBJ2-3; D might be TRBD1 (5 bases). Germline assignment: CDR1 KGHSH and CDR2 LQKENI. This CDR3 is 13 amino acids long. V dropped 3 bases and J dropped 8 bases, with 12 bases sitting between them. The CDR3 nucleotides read TGTGCCAGCTCACCTCTACCAGGGCGTACGCAGTATTTT. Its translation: CASSPLPGRTQYF. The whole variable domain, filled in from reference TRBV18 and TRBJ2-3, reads NAGVMQNPRHLVRRRGQEARLRCSPMKGHSHVYWYRQLPEEGLKFMVYLQKENIIDESGMPKERFSAEFPKEGPSILRIQQVVRGDSAAYFCASSPLPGRTQYFGPGTRLTVL.

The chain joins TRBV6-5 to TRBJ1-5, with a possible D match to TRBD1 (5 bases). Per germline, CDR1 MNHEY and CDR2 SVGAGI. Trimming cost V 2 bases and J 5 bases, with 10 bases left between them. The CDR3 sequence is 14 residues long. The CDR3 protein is CASSYAGSDQPQHF. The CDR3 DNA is TGTGCCAGCAGTTACGCAGGGAGCGATCAGCCCCAGCATTTT.